A selection of T cell receptor beta chains follows, all from one sample in a study of T cell responses to AZD1222 COVID-19 vaccine. The table came from immunoSEQ multiplex PCR; TCRdb's copy has only in-frame clones and leaves some out. The table lists 90,000 to 150,000 clones, over 75% of them singletons. Specimen: peripheral blood, collected on day 0 of AZD1222 vaccination. The receptors here all came from an adult in good health. Both conserved end residues are part of each CDR3. Each record gives: D gene, V gene, J gene, clone size, CDR3 DNA, CDR3 protein. The D gene is left open where the match is weak. Expanded clones get a size class; other rows say once, few or many, or leave the size out.

d_call: .
v_call: TRBV5-1
j_call: TRBJ2-7
clone_size: once
cdr3_nt: TGCGCCAGCGGATCTCTGGGGGAGCAGTACTTC
cdr3_aa: CASGSLGEQYF

d_call: TRBD1
v_call: TRBV27
j_call: TRBJ1-6
clone_size: .
cdr3_nt: TGTGCCAGCAGGTTAAAGCCGAGCAGGGGGTCCGATTCACCCCTCCACTTT
cdr3_aa: CASRLKPSRGSDSPLHF

d_call: .
v_call: TRBV23-1
j_call: TRBJ2-7
clone_size: .
cdr3_nt: TGCGCCAGCCCCCCCCGAAACCCCTCCTACGAGCAGTACTTC
cdr3_aa: CASPPRNPSYEQYF

d_call: .
v_call: TRBV5-4
j_call: TRBJ2-1
clone_size: .
cdr3_nt: TGTGCCAGCAGCTTCGGCGGTGGAAGGCGAAATGAGCAGTTCTTC
cdr3_aa: CASSFGGGRRNEQFF

d_call: TRBD2
v_call: TRBV12-3/TRBV12-4
j_call: TRBJ2-1
clone_size: .
cdr3_nt: TGTGCCAGCAGTACCACTAGCGGGGATGAGCAGTTCTTC
cdr3_aa: CASSTTSGDEQFF

d_call: .
v_call: TRBV15
j_call: TRBJ2-1
clone_size: .
cdr3_nt: TGTGCCACCAGCAGAGATCCCAACTACAATGAGCAGTTCTTC
cdr3_aa: CATSRDPNYNEQFF

d_call: .
v_call: TRBV5-1
j_call: TRBJ2-6
clone_size: .
cdr3_nt: TGCGCCAGCAGCCTTGGGCCCAACGCAGGGGCCAACGTCCTGACTTTC
cdr3_aa: CASSLGPNAGANVLTF

d_call: TRBD1
v_call: TRBV6-5
j_call: TRBJ2-1
clone_size: .
cdr3_nt: TGTGCCAGCAGCGGACAGGGGAAGGGTAGGGCTGAGCAGTTCTTC
cdr3_aa: CASSGQGKGRAEQFF

d_call: .
v_call: TRBV7-9
j_call: TRBJ1-6
clone_size: .
cdr3_nt: TGTGCCAGCAGCTTAATTGGGCAGGGTGTTTCACCCCTCCACTTT
cdr3_aa: CASSLIGQGVSPLHF

d_call: TRBD1
v_call: TRBV11-2
j_call: TRBJ1-5
clone_size: .
cdr3_nt: TGTGCCAGCAGCCCAGGGGGTGGAGGTCAGCCCCAGCATTTT
cdr3_aa: CASSPGGGGQPQHF

d_call: TRBD1
v_call: TRBV5-8
j_call: TRBJ2-7
clone_size: few
cdr3_nt: TGTGCCAGCAGCATGACAGGGGCCCCCCGGAAGCAGTACTTC
cdr3_aa: CASSMTGAPRKQYF

d_call: .
v_call: TRBV5-5
j_call: TRBJ1-1
clone_size: .
cdr3_nt: TGTGCCAGCCCGGGTGGGGACCGTGAAGCTTTCTTT
cdr3_aa: CASPGGDREAFF

d_call: TRBD1
v_call: TRBV27
j_call: TRBJ1-3
clone_size: .
cdr3_nt: TGTGCCAGCAGTCCCTGGACAGGGGGCGGAAACACCATATATTTT
cdr3_aa: CASSPWTGGGNTIYF

d_call: TRBD2
v_call: TRBV25-1
j_call: TRBJ2-7
clone_size: .
cdr3_nt: TGTGCCAGCAGTGAATCGGGAGGGGTGTCCTACGAGCAGTACTTC
cdr3_aa: CASSESGGVSYEQYF

d_call: .
v_call: TRBV11-2
j_call: TRBJ2-4
clone_size: few
cdr3_nt: TGTGCCAGCAGCTTAGAAACGGGGACGGGGGTTCAGTACTTC
cdr3_aa: CASSLETGTGVQYF

d_call: .
v_call: TRBV9
j_call: TRBJ1-1
clone_size: .
cdr3_nt: TGTGCCAGCAGCGTAGCTATGGGGACTGAAGCTTTCTTT
cdr3_aa: CASSVAMGTEAFF

d_call: TRBD1
v_call: TRBV11-2
j_call: TRBJ2-5
clone_size: .
cdr3_nt: TGTGCCAGCAGCCCAGGGGGAACGGAGACCCAGTACTTC
cdr3_aa: CASSPGGTETQYF

d_call: TRBD1
v_call: TRBV28
j_call: TRBJ1-5
clone_size: .
cdr3_nt: TGTGCCAGCAGCTTTCTCGACAGGGGGAATCAGCCACAGCATTTT
cdr3_aa: CASSFLDRGNQPQHF

d_call: TRBD2
v_call: TRBV4-3
j_call: TRBJ2-5
clone_size: .
cdr3_nt: TGCGCCAGCAGCCAAGACCCGACTAGCGGAGTGGTAGAGACCCAGTACTTC
cdr3_aa: CASSQDPTSGVVETQYF

d_call: .
v_call: TRBV7-9
j_call: TRBJ1-2
clone_size: few
cdr3_nt: TGTGCCAGCAGCCACGGACAGAACTATGGCTACACCTTC
cdr3_aa: CASSHGQNYGYTF

d_call: TRBD1
v_call: TRBV19
j_call: TRBJ2-7
clone_size: .
cdr3_nt: TGTGCCAGTAGTCTCCTCTGGACAGGAAAGGGCCACGAGCAGTACTTC
cdr3_aa: CASSLLWTGKGHEQYF

d_call: TRBD1
v_call: TRBV5-8
j_call: TRBJ1-2
clone_size: .
cdr3_nt: TGTGCCAGCAGCTTGGCTGGGGACAGGGGGTCGAACTATGGCTACACCTTC
cdr3_aa: CASSLAGDRGSNYGYTF

d_call: .
v_call: TRBV19
j_call: TRBJ2-2
clone_size: .
cdr3_nt: TGTGCCAGTAGTATCGGGCAGACGAACACCGGGGAGCTGTTTTTT
cdr3_aa: CASSIGQTNTGELFF

d_call: .
v_call: TRBV18
j_call: TRBJ1-2
clone_size: .
cdr3_nt: TGTGCCAGCTCACCAGGGAGTGAACATGGCTACACCTTC
cdr3_aa: CASSPGSEHGYTF

d_call: TRBD1
v_call: TRBV28
j_call: TRBJ1-2
clone_size: .
cdr3_nt: TGTGCCAGCAGTTTTCCGTCGGGACAGGGGTTTGGCTACACCTTC
cdr3_aa: CASSFPSGQGFGYTF

d_call: TRBD2
v_call: TRBV28
j_call: TRBJ2-7
clone_size: .
cdr3_nt: TGTGCCAGCAGTTTAAACCTAGCGGGAGAGACAGAGCAGTACTTC
cdr3_aa: CASSLNLAGETEQYF

d_call: TRBD2
v_call: TRBV28
j_call: TRBJ2-7
clone_size: .
cdr3_nt: TGTGCCAGCAAGGGATTCAGGACAACTAGCGGGAGCTCCTACGAGCAGTACTTC
cdr3_aa: CASKGFRTTSGSSYEQYF

d_call: .
v_call: TRBV6-5
j_call: TRBJ2-1
clone_size: .
cdr3_nt: TGTGCCAGCAGCTCTTACGGCAATGAGCAGTTCTTC
cdr3_aa: CASSSYGNEQFF

d_call: .
v_call: TRBV6-5
j_call: TRBJ1-1
clone_size: .
cdr3_nt: TGTGCCAGCACATGGGTCCCGGGAACTGAAGCTTTCTTT
cdr3_aa: CASTWVPGTEAFF

d_call: .
v_call: TRBV6-5
j_call: TRBJ2-3
clone_size: .
cdr3_nt: TGTGCCAGCAGTTATAGGGCCCCCACAGATACGCAGTATTTT
cdr3_aa: CASSYRAPTDTQYF

d_call: .
v_call: TRBV7-8
j_call: TRBJ1-6
clone_size: once
cdr3_nt: TGTGCCAGCAGCCCACGACTCCTCGTTGATTCACCCCTCCACTTT
cdr3_aa: CASSPRLLVDSPLHF

d_call: TRBD1
v_call: TRBV28
j_call: TRBJ1-2
clone_size: .
cdr3_nt: TGTGCCAGCAGTTCCCCCGCAGGGGGCATTGGCTACACCTTC
cdr3_aa: CASSSPAGGIGYTF

d_call: .
v_call: TRBV9
j_call: TRBJ2-7
clone_size: .
cdr3_nt: TGTGCCAGCAGCGACTATGGATACGAGCAGTACTTC
cdr3_aa: CASSDYGYEQYF

d_call: .
v_call: TRBV7-3
j_call: TRBJ1-1
clone_size: .
cdr3_nt: TGTGCCAGCAGCTTAACATTCCAGGGTGAAGCTTTCTTT
cdr3_aa: CASSLTFQGEAFF

d_call: .
v_call: TRBV18
j_call: TRBJ2-5
clone_size: .
cdr3_nt: TGTGCCAGCTCACCACAGGAGGAGACCCAGTACTTC
cdr3_aa: CASSPQEETQYF

d_call: .
v_call: TRBV30
j_call: TRBJ1-5
clone_size: few
cdr3_nt: TGTGCCTGGAGCCCAAACAATCAGCCCCAGCATTTT
cdr3_aa: CAWSPNNQPQHF

d_call: .
v_call: TRBV6-2/TRBV6-3
j_call: TRBJ2-4
clone_size: .
cdr3_nt: TGTGCCAGCAGTTACTGGAAAAACATTCAGTACTTC
cdr3_aa: CASSYWKNIQYF

d_call: TRBD1
v_call: TRBV5-1
j_call: TRBJ2-3
clone_size: .
cdr3_nt: TGCGCCAGCAGCTCGGTGGACAGGGGTGGCACAGATACGCAGTATTTT
cdr3_aa: CASSSVDRGGTDTQYF

d_call: .
v_call: TRBV5-4
j_call: TRBJ1-2
clone_size: .
cdr3_nt: TGTGCCAGCAGCTTAAGTATGATGGGACGGGGCTACACCTTC
cdr3_aa: CASSLSMMGRGYTF

d_call: TRBD2
v_call: TRBV9
j_call: TRBJ2-1
clone_size: .
cdr3_nt: TGTGCCAGCAGCGTAGGGCCAGCGGGAGATTTTGGTGAGCAGTTCTTC
cdr3_aa: CASSVGPAGDFGEQFF

d_call: TRBD2
v_call: TRBV7-2
j_call: TRBJ2-7
clone_size: once
cdr3_nt: TGTGCCAGCAGCCCTCGAGCGGGAGGGCCGGTAGACGAGCAGTACTTC
cdr3_aa: CASSPRAGGPVDEQYF

d_call: TRBD2
v_call: TRBV5-6
j_call: TRBJ2-7
clone_size: .
cdr3_nt: TGTGCCAGCAGCCTGACTAGCGGGGGGCCCAAGGCCTACGAGCAGTACTTC
cdr3_aa: CASSLTSGGPKAYEQYF

d_call: .
v_call: TRBV27
j_call: TRBJ2-7
clone_size: .
cdr3_nt: TGTGCCAGCAGTTTATCCCGGCTTCAAATGGAGCAGTACTTC
cdr3_aa: CASSLSRLQMEQYF

d_call: .
v_call: TRBV10-3
j_call: TRBJ1-3
clone_size: .
cdr3_nt: TGTGCCATCAGTGGGTCTAGGGCTGGAAACACCATATATTTT
cdr3_aa: CAISGSRAGNTIYF

d_call: .
v_call: TRBV6-1
j_call: TRBJ1-2
clone_size: .
cdr3_nt: TGTGCCAGCAGTGTAAACCCCGCAGGGACCCCCTTATACTATGGCTACACCTTC
cdr3_aa: CASSVNPAGTPLYYGYTF

d_call: .
v_call: TRBV6-1
j_call: TRBJ1-3
clone_size: .
cdr3_nt: TGTGCCAGCAGTGAATTAAGGCAGCCTCATGGAAACACCATATATTTT
cdr3_aa: CASSELRQPHGNTIYF

d_call: TRBD1
v_call: TRBV28
j_call: TRBJ1-5
clone_size: .
cdr3_nt: TGTGCCAGCAGACCCAGACAGGGACTTTTGAGGGGTCAGCCCCAGCATTTT
cdr3_aa: CASRPRQGLLRGQPQHF

d_call: .
v_call: TRBV5-8
j_call: TRBJ2-7
clone_size: .
cdr3_nt: TGTGCCAGCAGCTTGGGGACAGTTGGGACCTACGAGCAGTACTTC
cdr3_aa: CASSLGTVGTYEQYF

d_call: .
v_call: TRBV19
j_call: TRBJ1-1
clone_size: .
cdr3_nt: TGTGCCAGTAGTATAGATCGTAGCCATCTGAACACTGAAGCTTTCTTT
cdr3_aa: CASSIDRSHLNTEAFF